What follows is one T cell receptor beta chain and its context. Its antigen remains unidentified. These data come from a study of shared clonotypes between healthy human individuals. Study-wide background: A donor's plate count was three for CD4 naive and three for CD4 memory; CD8 naive had two and CD8 memory one. Findings and caveats of the study: Sharing across four donors was highest in naive CD4 (approximately 5%) and lowest in memory CD8 (around 0.4%). Clonotypes which were not shared had lower generation probabilities than clonotypes that all four donors shared.

Produced via immunoSEQ multiplex PCR; TCRdb's table is partial and in-frame only. The table has about 820,000 clones, around 92% seen once. Germline assignment: CDR1 SGHDT and CDR2 YYEEEE. The ends were cut back, 7 bases at V and 0 bases at J, with 14 bases in the middle. The CDR3 is 14 amino acids. The naive CD8 fraction comprised CD45RO-negative cells positively selected for CCR7 and excluded terminally differentiated effector memory CD45RA+ cells. This sequence was found in a man aged 30 to 39 in good health. V usage is TRBV5-6 and J usage is TRBJ2-7, with D possibly being TRBD1 (6 bases). The material sequenced was naive CD8+ T cells sorted from blood. This CDR3 reads CASQQGLSSYEQYF. The CDR3 DNA follows: TGTGCCAGCCAACAGGGCTTAAGCTCCTACGAGCAGTACTTC.